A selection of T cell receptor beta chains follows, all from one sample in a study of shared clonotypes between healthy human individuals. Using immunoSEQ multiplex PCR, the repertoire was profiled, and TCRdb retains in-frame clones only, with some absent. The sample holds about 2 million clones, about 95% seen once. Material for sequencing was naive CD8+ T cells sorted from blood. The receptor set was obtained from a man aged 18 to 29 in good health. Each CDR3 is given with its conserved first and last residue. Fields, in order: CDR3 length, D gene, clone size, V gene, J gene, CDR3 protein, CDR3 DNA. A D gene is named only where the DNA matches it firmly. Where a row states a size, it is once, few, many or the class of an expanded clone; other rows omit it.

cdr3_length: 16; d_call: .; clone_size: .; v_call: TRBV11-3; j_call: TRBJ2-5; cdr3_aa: CASSLAATNLDETQYF; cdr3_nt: TGTGCCAGCAGCTTAGCCGCAACCAACCTGGACGAGACCCAGTACTTC
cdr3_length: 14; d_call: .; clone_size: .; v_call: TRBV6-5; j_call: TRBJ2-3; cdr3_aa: CASSYSMSGEAQYF; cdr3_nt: TGTGCCAGCAGTTACTCGATGTCAGGGGAGGCGCAGTATTTT
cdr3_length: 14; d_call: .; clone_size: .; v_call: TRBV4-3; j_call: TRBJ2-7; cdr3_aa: CASSPAQGPYEQYF; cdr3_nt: TGCGCCAGCAGCCCTGCCCAGGGACCCTACGAGCAGTACTTC
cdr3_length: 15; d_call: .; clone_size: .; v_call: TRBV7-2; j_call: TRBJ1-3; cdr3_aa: CASSSFSDSGNTIYF; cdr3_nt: TGTGCCAGCAGCTCTTTCTCGGACTCTGGAAACACCATATATTTT
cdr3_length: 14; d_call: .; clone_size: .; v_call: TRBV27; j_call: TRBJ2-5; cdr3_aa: CASSRQQGEETQYF; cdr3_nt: TGTGCCAGCAGTAGGCAACAGGGTGAAGAGACCCAGTACTTC
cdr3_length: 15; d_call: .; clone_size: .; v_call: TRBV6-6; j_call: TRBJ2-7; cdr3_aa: CASSYEDSPSYEQYF; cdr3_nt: TGTGCCAGCAGTTACGAGGATAGCCCTTCCTACGAGCAGTACTTC
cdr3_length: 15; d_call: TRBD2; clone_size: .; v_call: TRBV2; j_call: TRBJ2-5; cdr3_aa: CASTSGFLGKETQYF; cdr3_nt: TGTGCCAGCACTAGCGGCTTCCTAGGGAAAGAGACCCAGTACTTC
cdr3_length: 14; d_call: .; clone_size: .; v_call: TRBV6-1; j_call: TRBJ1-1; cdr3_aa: CASSEYRDNTEAFF; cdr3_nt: TGTGCCAGCAGTGAATACAGGGATAACACTGAAGCTTTCTTT
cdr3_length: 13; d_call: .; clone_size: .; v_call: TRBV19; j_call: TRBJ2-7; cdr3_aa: CASSWTESYEQYF; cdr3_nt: TGTGCCAGTAGCTGGACGGAGTCCTACGAGCAGTACTTC
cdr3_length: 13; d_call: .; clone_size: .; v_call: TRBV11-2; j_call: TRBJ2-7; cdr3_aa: CASSLDRSYEQYF; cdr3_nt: TGTGCCAGCAGCTTAGATCGATCCTACGAGCAGTACTTC
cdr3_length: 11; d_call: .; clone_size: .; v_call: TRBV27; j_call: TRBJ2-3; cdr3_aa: CASSSDREQYF; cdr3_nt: TGTGCCAGCAGTTCGGATAGAGAGCAGTATTTT
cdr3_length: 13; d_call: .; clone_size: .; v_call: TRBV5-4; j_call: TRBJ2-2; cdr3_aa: CASSLVGTGELFF; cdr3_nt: TGTGCCAGCAGCTTGGTGGGGACCGGGGAGCTGTTTTTT
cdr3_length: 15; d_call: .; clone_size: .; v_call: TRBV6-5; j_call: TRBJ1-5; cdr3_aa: CASSATGNSNQPQHF; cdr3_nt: TGTGCCAGCAGTGCCACGGGAAATAGCAATCAGCCCCAGCATTTT
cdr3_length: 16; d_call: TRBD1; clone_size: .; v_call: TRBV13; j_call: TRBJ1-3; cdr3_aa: CASSLLGGTAQNTIYF; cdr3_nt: TGTGCCAGCAGCTTATTAGGCGGGACAGCCCAAAACACCATATATTTT
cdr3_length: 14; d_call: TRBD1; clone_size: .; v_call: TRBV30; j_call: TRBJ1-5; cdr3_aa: CAWGDRGLGQPQHF; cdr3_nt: TGTGCCTGGGGGGACAGGGGGCTTGGTCAGCCCCAGCATTTT
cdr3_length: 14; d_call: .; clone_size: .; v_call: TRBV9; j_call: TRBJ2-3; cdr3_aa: CASSGVFNTDTQYF; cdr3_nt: TGTGCCAGCAGCGGGGTATTCAACACAGATACGCAGTATTTT
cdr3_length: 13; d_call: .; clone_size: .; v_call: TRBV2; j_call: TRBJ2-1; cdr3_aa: CASKRPPGNEQFF; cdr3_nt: TGTGCCAGCAAACGGCCCCCTGGGAATGAGCAGTTCTTC
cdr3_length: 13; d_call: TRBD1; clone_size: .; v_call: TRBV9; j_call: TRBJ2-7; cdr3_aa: CASSLGTDYEQYF; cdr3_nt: TGTGCCAGCAGCTTAGGGACAGACTACGAGCAGTACTTC
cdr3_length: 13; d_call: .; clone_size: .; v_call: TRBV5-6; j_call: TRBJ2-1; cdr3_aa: CASTVPGNNEQFF; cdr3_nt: TGTGCCAGCACCGTACCAGGGAACAATGAGCAGTTCTTC
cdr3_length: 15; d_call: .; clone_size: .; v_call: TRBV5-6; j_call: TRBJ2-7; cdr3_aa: CASSLEAKTLYEQYF; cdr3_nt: TGTGCCAGCAGCTTGGAGGCGAAGACCCTCTACGAGCAGTACTTC
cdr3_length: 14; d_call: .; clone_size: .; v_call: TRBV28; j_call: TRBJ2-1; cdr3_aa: CASSLNSYSDEQFF; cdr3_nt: TGTGCCAGCAGTTTGAACAGCTATTCGGATGAGCAGTTCTTC
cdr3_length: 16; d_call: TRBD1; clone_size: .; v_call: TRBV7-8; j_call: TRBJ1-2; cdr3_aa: CASSRNRDRDLFGYTF; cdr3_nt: TGTGCCAGCAGCAGAAACCGGGACAGGGATTTGTTTGGCTACACCTTC
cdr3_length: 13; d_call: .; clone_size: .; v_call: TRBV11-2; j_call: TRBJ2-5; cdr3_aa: CASSFSSRETQYF; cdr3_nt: TGTGCCAGCAGCTTTTCATCTCGGGAGACCCAGTACTTC
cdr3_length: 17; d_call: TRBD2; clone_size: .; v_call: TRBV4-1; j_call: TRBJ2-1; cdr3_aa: CASSPLGLAGVYNEQFF; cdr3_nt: TGCGCCAGCAGCCCCTTGGGACTAGCGGGGGTCTACAATGAGCAGTTCTTC
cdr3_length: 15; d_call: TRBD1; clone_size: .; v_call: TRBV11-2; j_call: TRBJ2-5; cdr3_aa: CASSLDTGVWETQYF; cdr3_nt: TGTGCCAGCAGCTTAGATACAGGGGTATGGGAGACCCAGTACTTC
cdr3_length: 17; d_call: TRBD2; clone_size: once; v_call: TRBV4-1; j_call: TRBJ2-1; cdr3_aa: CASSLLQTSGGAGEQFF; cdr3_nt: TGCGCCAGCAGCCTCCTCCAGACTAGCGGGGGGGCCGGTGAGCAGTTCTTC
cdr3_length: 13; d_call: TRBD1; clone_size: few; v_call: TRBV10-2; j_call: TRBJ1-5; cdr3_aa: CASGLDRYQPQHF; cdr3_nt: TGCGCCAGCGGGCTGGACAGGTATCAGCCCCAGCATTTT
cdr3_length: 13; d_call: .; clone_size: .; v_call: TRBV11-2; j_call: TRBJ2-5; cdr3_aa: CASSLEWGETQYF; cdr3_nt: TGTGCCAGCAGCTTAGAATGGGGAGAGACCCAGTACTTC
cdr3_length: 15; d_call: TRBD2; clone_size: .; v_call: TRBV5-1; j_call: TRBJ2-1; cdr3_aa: CASSPLAGGYVEQFF; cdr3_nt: TGCGCCAGCAGCCCCTTAGCGGGAGGGTATGTTGAGCAGTTCTTC
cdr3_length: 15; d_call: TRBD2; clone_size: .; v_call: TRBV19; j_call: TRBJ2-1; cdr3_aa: CASSISGSSYNEQFF; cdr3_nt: TGTGCCAGTAGTATTAGCGGGAGCTCCTACAATGAGCAGTTCTTC
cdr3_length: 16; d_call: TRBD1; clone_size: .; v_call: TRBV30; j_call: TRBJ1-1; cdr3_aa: CAWSPGTGGTSTEAFF; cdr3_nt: TGTGCCTGGAGCCCTGGGACAGGGGGCACCTCCACTGAAGCTTTCTTT
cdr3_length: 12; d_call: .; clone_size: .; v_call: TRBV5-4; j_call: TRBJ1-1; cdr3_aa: CASSLGLSEAFF; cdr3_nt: TGTGCCAGCAGCTTGGGGTTGTCTGAAGCTTTCTTT
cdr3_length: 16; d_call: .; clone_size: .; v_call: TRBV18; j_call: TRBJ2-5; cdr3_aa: CASSPFDGESSETQYF; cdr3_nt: TGTGCCAGCTCACCATTCGACGGGGAGAGTAGCGAGACCCAGTACTTC
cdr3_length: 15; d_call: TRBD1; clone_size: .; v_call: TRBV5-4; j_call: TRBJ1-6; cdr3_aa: CASSIYSGGLSPLHF; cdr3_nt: TGTGCCAGCAGCATCTACTCAGGGGGACTATCACCCCTCCACTTT
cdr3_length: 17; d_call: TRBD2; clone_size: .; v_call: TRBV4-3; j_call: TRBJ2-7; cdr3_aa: CASSQGRASGTSYEQYF; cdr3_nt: TGCGCCAGCAGCCAAGGTAGGGCTAGCGGGACGTCCTACGAGCAGTACTTC
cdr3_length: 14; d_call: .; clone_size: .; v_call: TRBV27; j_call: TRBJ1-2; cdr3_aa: CASSISGGSYGYTF; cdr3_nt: TGTGCCAGCAGTATTTCGGGGGGCAGCTATGGCTACACCTTC
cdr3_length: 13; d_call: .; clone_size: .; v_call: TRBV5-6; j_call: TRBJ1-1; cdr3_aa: CASSPEGGAEAFF; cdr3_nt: TGTGCCAGCAGCCCCGAGGGTGGAGCTGAAGCTTTCTTT
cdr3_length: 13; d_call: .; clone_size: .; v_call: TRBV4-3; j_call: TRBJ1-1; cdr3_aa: CASSQDLETEAFF; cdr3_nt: TGCGCCAGCAGCCAAGATCTGGAGACTGAAGCTTTCTTT
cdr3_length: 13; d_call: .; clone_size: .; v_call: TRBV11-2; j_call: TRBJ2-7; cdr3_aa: CASSPGLVYEQYF; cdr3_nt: TGTGCCAGCAGCCCTGGACTGGTCTACGAGCAGTACTTC
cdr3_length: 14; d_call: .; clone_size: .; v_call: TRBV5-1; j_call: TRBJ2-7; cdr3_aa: CASPSADLSYEQYF; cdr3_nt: TGCGCCAGTCCTTCGGCTGACCTCTCCTACGAGCAGTACTTC
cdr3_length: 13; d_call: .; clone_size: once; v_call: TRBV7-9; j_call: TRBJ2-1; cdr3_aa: CASSSTEFSEQFF; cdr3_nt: TGTGCCAGCAGCTCTACTGAATTCAGTGAGCAGTTCTTC
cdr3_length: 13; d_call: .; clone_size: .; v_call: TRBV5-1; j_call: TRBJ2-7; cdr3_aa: CASSFPGGEGQYF; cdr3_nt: TGCGCCAGCAGCTTCCCTGGGGGCGAAGGGCAGTACTTC
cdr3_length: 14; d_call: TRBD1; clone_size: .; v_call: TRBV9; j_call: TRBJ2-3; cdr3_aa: CASSDTGGNQPQYF; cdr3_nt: TGTGCCAGCAGCGACACAGGGGGCAATCAGCCCCAGTATTTT
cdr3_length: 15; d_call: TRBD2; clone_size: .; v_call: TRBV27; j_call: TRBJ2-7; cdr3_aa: CASRPNRDYYYEQYF; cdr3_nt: TGTGCCAGCAGACCAAACCGGGACTACTACTACGAGCAGTACTTC
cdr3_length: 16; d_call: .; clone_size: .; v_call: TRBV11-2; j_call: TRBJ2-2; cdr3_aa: CASSLDVGLNTGELFF; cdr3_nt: TGTGCCAGCAGCTTAGATGTCGGACTCAACACCGGGGAGCTGTTTTTT
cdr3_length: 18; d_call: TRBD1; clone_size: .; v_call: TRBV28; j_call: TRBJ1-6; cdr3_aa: CASSLTLGTGEDNSPLHF; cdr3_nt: TGTGCCAGCAGTTTAACGCTCGGGACAGGGGAAGATAATTCACCCCTCCACTTT
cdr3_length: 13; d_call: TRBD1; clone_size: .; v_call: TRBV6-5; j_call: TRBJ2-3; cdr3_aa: CASSWTGSDTQYF; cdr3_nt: TGTGCCAGCAGTTGGACAGGGTCAGATACGCAGTATTTT
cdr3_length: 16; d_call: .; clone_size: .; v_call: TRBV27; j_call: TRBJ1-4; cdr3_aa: CASSLSIGVYHEKLFF; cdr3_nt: TGTGCCAGCAGTTTATCCATAGGGGTCTACCATGAAAAACTGTTTTTT
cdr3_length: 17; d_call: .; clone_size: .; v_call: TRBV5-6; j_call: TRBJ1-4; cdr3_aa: CASSLAEGDGFNEKLFF; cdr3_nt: TGTGCCAGCAGCTTGGCCGAAGGAGATGGGTTTAATGAAAAACTGTTTTTT
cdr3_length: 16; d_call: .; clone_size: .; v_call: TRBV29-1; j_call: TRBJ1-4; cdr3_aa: CSVAAPEDPTNEKLFF; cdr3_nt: TGCAGCGTTGCGGCCCCGGAGGACCCAACTAATGAAAAACTGTTTTTT